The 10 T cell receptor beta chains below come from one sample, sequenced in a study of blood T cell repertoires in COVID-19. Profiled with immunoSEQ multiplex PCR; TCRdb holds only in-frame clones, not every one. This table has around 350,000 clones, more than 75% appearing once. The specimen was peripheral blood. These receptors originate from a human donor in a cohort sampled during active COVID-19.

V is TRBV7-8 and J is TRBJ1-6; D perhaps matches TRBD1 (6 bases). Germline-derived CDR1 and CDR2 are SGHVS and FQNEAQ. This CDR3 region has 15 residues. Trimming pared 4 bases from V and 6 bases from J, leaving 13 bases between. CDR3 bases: TGTGCCAGCAGCTCATCAGGGGTTACTAATTCACCCCTCCACTTT. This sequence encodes CASSSSGVTNSPLHF.

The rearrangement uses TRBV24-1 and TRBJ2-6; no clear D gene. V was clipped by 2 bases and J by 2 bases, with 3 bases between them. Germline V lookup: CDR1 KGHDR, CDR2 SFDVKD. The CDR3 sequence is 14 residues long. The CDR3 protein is CATSDSAGANVLTF. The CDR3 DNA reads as TGTGCCACCAGTGATTCGGCTGGGGCCAACGTCCTGACTTTC.

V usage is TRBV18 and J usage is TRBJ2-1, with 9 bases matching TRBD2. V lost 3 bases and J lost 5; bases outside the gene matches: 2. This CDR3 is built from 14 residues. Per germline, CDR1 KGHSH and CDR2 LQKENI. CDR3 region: CASSPPSGNNEQFF. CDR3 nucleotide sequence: TGTGCCAGCTCACCCCCTAGCGGGAACAATGAGCAGTTCTTC.

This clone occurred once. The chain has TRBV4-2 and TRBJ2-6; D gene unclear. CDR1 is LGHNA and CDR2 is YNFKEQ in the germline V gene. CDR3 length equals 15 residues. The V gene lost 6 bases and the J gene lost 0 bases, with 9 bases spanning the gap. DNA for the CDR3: TGTGCCAGCAGAAGCCCAAGCTCTGGGGCCAACGTCCTGACTTTC. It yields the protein CASRSPSSGANVLTF.

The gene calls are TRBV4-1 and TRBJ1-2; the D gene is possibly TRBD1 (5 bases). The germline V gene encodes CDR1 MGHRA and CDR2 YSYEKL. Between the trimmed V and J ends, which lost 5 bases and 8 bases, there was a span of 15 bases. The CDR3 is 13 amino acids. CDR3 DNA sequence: TGCGCCAGCAGCTTACAGCCAGGGATCGGCTACACCTTC. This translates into CASSLQPGIGYTF.

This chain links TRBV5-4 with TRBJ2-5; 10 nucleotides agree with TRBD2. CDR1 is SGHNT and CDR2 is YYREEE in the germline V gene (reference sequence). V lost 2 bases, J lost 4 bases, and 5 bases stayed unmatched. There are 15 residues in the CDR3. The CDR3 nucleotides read TGTGCCAGCAGCTTTAGCGGGGGGATGGGAGAGACCCAGTACTTC. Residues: CASSFSGGMGETQYF.

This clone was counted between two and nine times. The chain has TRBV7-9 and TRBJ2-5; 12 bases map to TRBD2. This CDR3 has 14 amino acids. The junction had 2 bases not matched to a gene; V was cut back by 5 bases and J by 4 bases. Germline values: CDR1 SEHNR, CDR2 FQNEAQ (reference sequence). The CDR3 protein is CASSPSGRGETQYF. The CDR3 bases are TGTGCCAGCAGCCCTAGCGGGAGGGGAGAGACCCAGTACTTC.

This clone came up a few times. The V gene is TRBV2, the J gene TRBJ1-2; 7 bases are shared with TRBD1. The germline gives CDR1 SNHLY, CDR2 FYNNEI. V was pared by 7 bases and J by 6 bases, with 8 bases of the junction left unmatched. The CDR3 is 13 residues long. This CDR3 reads CASTRSGGHGYTF. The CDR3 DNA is TGTGCCAGCACTCGGTCAGGGGGTCATGGCTACACCTTC.

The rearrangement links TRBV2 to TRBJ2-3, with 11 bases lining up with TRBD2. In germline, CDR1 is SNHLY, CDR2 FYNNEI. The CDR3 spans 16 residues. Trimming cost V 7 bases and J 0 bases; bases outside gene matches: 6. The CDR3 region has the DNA TGTGCCAGCAAAAGACTAGCGGGAATAAGCACAGATACGCAGTATTTT. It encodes CASKRLAGISTDTQYF.

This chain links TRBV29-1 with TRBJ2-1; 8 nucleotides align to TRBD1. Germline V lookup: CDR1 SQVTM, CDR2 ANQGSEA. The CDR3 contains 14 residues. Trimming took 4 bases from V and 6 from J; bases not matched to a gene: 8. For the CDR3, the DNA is TGCAGCGTTGTAAGCAGGGGGCGAGTCAATGAGCAGTTCTTC. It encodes CSVVSRGRVNEQFF.